The rows below give T cell receptor beta chains drawn from one sample of a study of CXCR3-negative and CXCR3-positive naive CD8 T cells. TCRdb reprocessed the 5' RACE reads and keeps a single row for each CDR3 protein, giving no DNA. The specimen's table records under 45,000 distinct CDR3 sequences. Sequenced input: memory CD8+ T cells from blood. The receptor set was obtained from a human donor in good health. Some clones in this sample may be carry-over from other donors' samples. Both conserved end residues are part of each CDR3.

j_call	v_call	cdr3_aa
TRBJ2-1	TRBV15	CATSRTGPHNEQFF
TRBJ1-1	TRBV3-1	CASSPGTVTEAFF
TRBJ2-7	TRBV2	CASSAFGTGEDEQYF
TRBJ1-5	TRBV6-5	CASSPGPTPFSNQPQHF
TRBJ2-1	TRBV20-1	CSAPRGLEGGNEQFF
TRBJ1-6	TRBV5-6	CASSYGPEGEPLHF
TRBJ2-1	TRBV5-1	CASSYFSYNEQFF
TRBJ2-1	TRBV20-1	CSARPRLAGAYNEQFF
TRBJ2-2	TRBV12-3/TRBV12-4	CASTGTGATGELFF
TRBJ1-5	TRBV27	CASSSTENQPQHF
TRBJ1-4	TRBV29-1	CSVRDSNEKLFF
TRBJ2-5	TRBV9	CASSVEGLEEEETQYF
TRBJ2-1	TRBV6-2/TRBV6-3	CASSYLAYNEQFF
TRBJ2-7	TRBV28	CASSFDREVIREQYF
TRBJ1-1	TRBV7-2	CASRQGQGTEAFF
TRBJ2-6	TRBV7-3	CASSLILSGANVLTF
TRBJ2-2	TRBV29-1	CSVEQGAGELFF
TRBJ2-1	TRBV7-2	CASSFTGTWNEQFF
TRBJ2-1	TRBV25-1	CASSELGQNEQFF
TRBJ2-1	TRBV19	CASSRAMPAGGPDNEQFF
TRBJ1-2	TRBV29-1	CSVPGQGGYTF